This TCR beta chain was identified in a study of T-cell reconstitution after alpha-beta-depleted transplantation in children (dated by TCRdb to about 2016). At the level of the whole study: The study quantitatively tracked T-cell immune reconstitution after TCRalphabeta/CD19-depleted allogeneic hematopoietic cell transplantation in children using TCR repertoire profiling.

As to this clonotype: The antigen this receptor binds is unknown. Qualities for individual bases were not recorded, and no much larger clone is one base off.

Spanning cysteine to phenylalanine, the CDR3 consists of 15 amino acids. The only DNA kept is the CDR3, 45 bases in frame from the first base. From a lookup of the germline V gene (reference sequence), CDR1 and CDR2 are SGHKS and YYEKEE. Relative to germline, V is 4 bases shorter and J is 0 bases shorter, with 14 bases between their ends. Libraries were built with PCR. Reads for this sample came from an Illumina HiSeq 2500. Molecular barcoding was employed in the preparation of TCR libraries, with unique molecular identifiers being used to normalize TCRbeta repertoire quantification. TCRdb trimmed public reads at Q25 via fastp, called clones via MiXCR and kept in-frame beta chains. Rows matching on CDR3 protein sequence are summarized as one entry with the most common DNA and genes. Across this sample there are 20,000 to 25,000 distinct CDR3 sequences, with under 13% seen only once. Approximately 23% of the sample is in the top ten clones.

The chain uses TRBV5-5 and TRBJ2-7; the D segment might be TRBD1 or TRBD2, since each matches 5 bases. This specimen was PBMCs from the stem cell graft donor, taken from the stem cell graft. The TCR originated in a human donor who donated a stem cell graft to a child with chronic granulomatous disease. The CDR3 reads CASSPDAGTSYEQYF. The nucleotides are TGTGCCAGCAGCCCTGATGCCGGGACCTCCTACGAGCAGTACTTC.